This TCR beta chain was identified in a study of shared clonotypes between healthy human individuals (dated by TCRdb to the early 2020s). Regarding the complete study: A couple of women and a few men aged 18 to 49 years were included in the cohort. The study deeply sequenced blood TCR repertoires of five healthy adults to estimate repertoire size and the extent of clonotype sharing between individuals. For each donor, CD4 naive and CD4 memory were each run on three plates, CD8 naive on two plates, and CD8 memory on one plate. Different laboratories and diverse techniques were used to prepare libraries and sequence TCR repertoires, to increase sequencing depth and limit assay-specific biases. Leukapheresis yielded between about 0.94 and 8.9 billion PBMCs per donor.

TCR CDR3 regions were amplified from genomic DNA by multiplex PCR using the deep immunoSEQ assay. For each cell subset, the extracted genomic DNA was distributed evenly across all wells of several immunoSEQ 96-well plates, and each plate served as one replicate. For sorted subsets, around 0.2 ug genomic DNA, equal to about 30,000 T cell genomes, was loaded into each replicate PCR. Purified libraries were measured with a Qubit 3.0 fluorometer, size-checked on a Bioanalyzer 2100, and measured again with the KAPA Library Quantification kit. Every immunoSEQ 96-well plate was sequenced on a separate single-read 150-cycle Illumina NextSeq 550 flow cell. As for how the authors treated the data: The immunoSEQ output contained only junctional sequences without quality scores, so filtering could not match that applied to full-length reads. To assign V/J genes and CDR3, sequences were annotated against IMGT germline references using PyIR, a Python wrapper for IgBLAST v1.9. Reads with weak V/J assignments (E-value above 1e-6), missing CDR3, stop codons, out-of-frame junctions, or ambiguous translated residues were removed. A V3J clonotype was defined by an identical inferred V gene, J gene, and CDR3 amino acid sequence. Percentage overlap between repertoires was calculated by dividing the number of shared unique clonotypes by the size of the smaller repertoire. RTK rarefaction, the Chao1 estimator, and Recon v2.1 estimates of unobserved clonotypes were used to assess repertoire richness. OLGA was used to compute generation probabilities for all TCRbeta clonotypes that the gDNA method yielded from a handful of donors. As stored in TCRdb, this immuneACCESS dataset retains in-frame rearrangements with V and J assigned. A fraction of the clones does not appear; measured against another copy, unresolved V genes explain less than half of the discrepancy, and the remainder lacks a known reason. V, J and clone size are those of that table, while D and trimming were read from the DNA. The sample profile shows 1,100,000 or so clones; about 84% of them were found once. The ten largest clonotypes hold under 0.65% of the sample.

From the cysteine up to the phenylalanine, the CDR3 has a length of 13 residues. The retained sequence is limited to the CDR3, 39 bases, with the frame set at the first base. V is shortened by 0 bases, J by 5 bases, and the region joining them spans 7 bases. Sequences SGHRS (CDR1) and YFSETQ (CDR2) are obtained from the germline V gene. About this clone itself: Its antigen is not yet known. Base qualities are missing; no much larger clone stands one base away.

The donors were healthy, HIV-negative adults with no recently reported acute infections or vaccinations. All donors were Caucasian adults living in Nashville, Tennessee, USA. CD4+ T cells were enriched by magnetic negative selection, after which naive cells were positively selected on CD45RA and the negative fraction was taken as the memory subset. Blood was obtained by leukapheresis, after which PBMCs were separated by Ficoll-Histopaque density gradient centrifugation and cryopreserved in liquid nitrogen vapor phase. Analytical flow cytometry was used to check the purity and quantity of every magnetically sorted T cell population. Genomic DNA was isolated from every sorted fraction and measured by UV absorbance on a Nanodrop 2000c. Study-wide findings and limitations: Compared with non-shared clonotypes, clonotypes shared by all four sorted-subset donors had higher generation probabilities. Based on pairwise subsampling, the degree of clonotype sharing among donors was expected to be affected by sequencing depth. Only blood was sampled, and tissue TCR repertoires likely differ from those in blood. Larger estimated clonotype richness was generally found for naive subsets than for memory subsets. Because the study included a small number of donors, the genetic and exposure-history diversity represented was limited. Incomplete sequencing was indicated by rarefaction of sorted-subset datasets, despite the large sequencing depth. Roughly 5.2% of naive CD4, roughly 3.6% of naive CD8, around 2.3% of memory CD4, and about 0.4% of memory CD8 clonotypes were shared across several donors.

The receptor comes from a man in his late teens or twenties in good health. Some clones in this sample may be carry-over from other donors' samples. The V and J genes are TRBV5-1 and TRBJ2-3; no confident D gene assignment can be made. Sample: memory CD4+ T cells from PBMCs. The cell subset or site label here, explained by the study, means: CD45RA-negative fraction. The DNA sequence is TGCGCCAGCAGCTTGGCCGAGGTAGATACGCAGTATTTT. Its amino acids are CASSLAEVDTQYF.